Below are 26 T cell receptor beta chains sequenced from a single sample in a study of tumor and adjacent non-tumor tissue in lung cancer. TCRbeta libraries were built with three rounds of nested PCR, modified from ARM-PCR. TCRdb reanalysed the multiplex PCR reads using MiXCR and keeps one entry per CDR3 protein. The data contain tens of thousands of distinct CDR3 sequences, around 62% of them singletons. This sample's RNA came from whole unsorted tissue. More than 3 cm separated this lung sample from the edge of the tumor. The sample taken for sequencing was distant non-tumor lung tissue. These receptors all stem from a middle-aged woman with non-small cell lung cancer.

Worth noting for this clonotype: This could be a read error, since a much larger clone is one nucleotide away. The gene calls are TRBV30 and TRBJ2-3; a weak D match, TRBD2 (7 bases). The germline CDR1 and CDR2 sequences are GTSNPN and SVGIG (reference sequence). There are 14 residues in the CDR3. The CDR3 region has the DNA TGTGCCTGGAGTGGGGGGAGGGACACAGATATGCAGTATTTT. Protein product: CAWSGGRDTDMQYF.

At least ten counts were recorded for this clonotype. The rearrangement uses TRBV11-2 and TRBJ2-3, with 9 positions matching TRBD2. The V gene's germline CDR1 is SGHAT and CDR2 FQNNGV. The V and J ends lost 6 bases and 4 bases, in that order; junction bases with no gene match: 8. The CDR3 consists of 15 residues. The DNA of the CDR3 is TGTGCCAGCAGTCGAGCGGGAGGAAGAGCAGATACGCAGTATTTT. Amino acid sequence: CASSRAGGRADTQYF.

The table lists this clonotype with a few counts. This may stem from a read error, because a much larger clone lies one nucleotide away. Given the absence of the conserved phenylalanine or tryptophan at the CDR3 end, a read error is likely. J is TRBJ2-7 and V is TRBV28; the match to TRBD2 covers 9 bases. The ends lost 7 bases at V and 0 bases at J; junction bases unmatched: 4. This CDR3 is built from 14 residues. Germline assignment: CDR1 MDHEN and CDR2 SYDVKM. Written as DNA, the CDR3 is TGTGCCAGCAAGCGGGAGGCCAGCTCCTACGAGCAGTACTGC. Protein: CASKREASSYEQYC.

About this clonotype: A read error may explain this, as a much larger clone is one base away. This chain joins TRBV27 and TRBJ1-5; weak D call: TRBD1 (5 bases). The CDR3 is 17 residues long. The germline gives CDR1 MNHEY, CDR2 SMNVEV (reference sequence). The CDR3 protein is CASSFRWDNRINQPHHF. DNA of the CDR3: TGTGCCAGCAGTTTTCGGTGGGATAACAGGATCAATCAGCCCCATCATTTT.

The gene calls are TRBV11-1 and TRBJ2-6; 9 bases line up with TRBD1. The CDR3 totals 18 residues. Germline V lookup: CDR1 SGHAT, CDR2 FQDESV (reference sequence). V shed 7 bases and J 1 base; nucleotides not matched to a gene: 11. CDR3 in amino acids: CASTLRQGVISGANVLTF. The CDR3 nucleotides read TGTGCCAGCACCCTCCGACAGGGGGTTATTTCTGGGGCCAACGTCCTGACTTTC.

This clonotype has more than one count but fewer than ten. V usage is TRBV20-1 and J usage is TRBJ2-2; the D gene is possibly TRBD1 (6 bases). V dropped 1 base and J dropped 0 bases, with 21 bases sitting between them. The germline gives CDR1 DFQATT, CDR2 SNEGSKA (reference sequence). The CDR3 is 19 amino acids. The CDR3 is CSARAGGGPHFANTGELFF. DNA of the CDR3: TGCAGTGCTAGAGCTGGGGGCGGACCTCACTTCGCGAACACCGGGGAGCTGTTTTTT.

As concerns this clonotype: The conserved closing phenylalanine or tryptophan is absent in this CDR3, likely reflecting a read error. Because the CDR3's place on the DNA is in doubt, the DNA is left out and the CDR3 is given as listed by TCRdb. The V gene is TRBV29-1, the J gene TRBJ2-5; the table calls TRBD2, which could not be checked here. Germline V gives CDR1 SQVTM, CDR2 ANQGSEA. The CDR3 is 14 residues long, ends included. This CDR3 reads CSCFPEEKQETQNL.

This clonotype has more than one count but fewer than ten. The chain combines TRBV6-5 with TRBJ1-6, with D unclear. Germline assignment: CDR1 MNHEY and CDR2 SVGAGI. V was trimmed by 10 bases and J by 14 bases, leaving 24 bases between them. The CDR3 contains 14 residues. The CDR3 reads CATRRTKQWPTLHF. The CDR3 DNA sequence: TGTGCCACCAGAAGAACTAAACAGTGGCCAACCCTCCACTTT.

This clonotype was recorded many times. CDR3 sequence (DNA): TGCGCCAGCAGTGAGAAGGCACCCATTTTAGGGTACGAGCAGTACTTC. Translated: CASSEKAPILGYEQYF. This chain joins TRBV10-2 and TRBJ2-7; no clear D. Trimming took 2 bases from V and 4 from J, leaving 18 bases between them. Germline lookup yields CDR1 WSHSY and CDR2 SAAADI. The CDR3 totals 16 residues.

A remark on this clonotype: A much larger clone lies a single base off, so this may be a read error. The V gene is TRBV29-1, the J gene TRBJ2-6, with D possibly matching TRBD1 (5 bases). Trimming removed 6 bases from V and 9 bases from J, with 12 bases in between. This CDR3 contains 12 residues. CDR1 SQVTM and CDR2 ANQGSEA come from the germline V gene. CDR3 sequence: CSVTDGVNVLTF. Written as DNA, the CDR3 is TGCAGCGTGACAGACGGTGTCAACGTCCTGACTTTC.

This chain joins TRBV30 and TRBJ1-3; TRBD1 aligns across 10 bases. The CDR3 is made up of 17 amino acids. Germline CDR1 reads GTSNPN; CDR2 reads SVGIG (reference sequence). With 7 bases clipped from V and 0 bases from J, the junction kept 12 bases outside the gene matches. The CDR3 sequence: CALSDYGTGASGNTIYF. The CDR3 DNA is TGTGCCTTGAGCGATTACGGGACAGGGGCCTCTGGAAACACCATATATTTT.

The V gene is TRBV20-1, the J gene TRBJ2-3, with 7 bases aligning to TRBD2. The length of the CDR3 is 14 residues. V gave up 5 bases and J gave up 3 bases; unmatched junction bases: 8. The germline gives CDR1 DFQATT, CDR2 SNEGSKA (reference sequence). The CDR3 is CSAPLGGITDTQYF. The CDR3, as DNA: TGCAGTGCTCCGCTGGGGGGGATAACAGATACGCAGTATTTT.

Details on this clonotype: A much larger clone differs from this one at a single base, so this may be a read error. The chain carries TRBV2 and TRBJ1-5; perhaps TRBD1 as D (5 bases). The CDR3 has 14 residues. CDR1 and CDR2 (germline): SNHLY, FYNNEI. CDR3 sequence: CVSRTREGNQPQHF. CDR3 in DNA: TGTGTCAGCCGGACCAGGGAGGGCAATCAGCCCCAGCATTTT.

The chain couples TRBV7-3 to TRBJ2-5; the D is unclear. The V end was cut by 0 bases, the J end by 0 bases, with 5 bases between. CDR1 is SGHTA, CDR2 FQGTGA, per germline. This CDR3 has 14 amino acids. This chain's CDR3 is CASSLTPDQETQYF. The CDR3 coding sequence is TGTGCCAGCAGCTTAACCCCAGACCAAGAGACCCAGTACTTC.

This clonotype was seen repeatedly, ten times or more. CDR3 nucleotides: TGTGCCAGCAGGGTCAGGGGGCGCGAGCAGTACTTC. Translation gives CASRVRGREQYF. The chain recombines TRBV6-1 with TRBJ2-7; 8 bases are a match to TRBD1. Germline V gene sequence: CDR1 MNHNS, CDR2 SASEGT. The V segment lost 6 bases and the J segment 6 bases; nucleotides outside the gene matches: 4. CDR3 length: 12 amino acids.

This clonotype was observed a handful of times. Since no conserved phenylalanine or tryptophan closes the CDR3, a read error is the likely cause. V gene TRBV6-5 combines with J gene TRBJ2-7; either TRBD1 or TRBD2 may fit D (6 bases each). This CDR3 has 15 amino acids. Germline-derived CDR1 and CDR2 are MNHEY and SVGAGI. V was cut by 2 bases and J by 8 bases, with 19 bases left in between. The CDR3 DNA is TGTGCCAGCAGTTACCCGGGAGTTGGGACATACAAGCAGTACTTA. This sequence encodes CASSYPGVGTYKQYL.

J is TRBJ2-1 and V is TRBV5-1, with 15 bases fitting TRBD2. CDR1 is SGHRS, CDR2 YFSETQ, per germline. V lost 4 bases, J lost 5 bases, and 10 bases stayed unmatched. The CDR3 runs to 18 residues. In nucleotides, the CDR3 is TGCGCCAGCAGCCGGGGACTAGCGGGGGGACAATATAACAATGAGCAGTTCTTC. This gives the protein CASSRGLAGGQYNNEQFF.

The gene calls are TRBV6-1 and TRBJ2-7; D is uncertain. The DNA matches TRBJ2-1 better at its end, which makes the J call doubtful. The CDR3 consists of 11 residues. In germline, CDR1 is MNHNS, CDR2 SASEGT. CDR3 loop: CASRVTIEQFF. CDR3 DNA: TGTGCCAGTAGAGTCACCATCGAGCAGTTCTTC.

Of note for this clonotype: The CDR3 does not end in the conserved phenylalanine or tryptophan, so this is likely a read error. The limits of the CDR3 on the DNA are not certain, so only TCRdb's listed CDR3 is given. This sequence joins TRBV29-1 and TRBJ2-7; TRBD1 is the table's D call, not checked against the DNA. A total of 15 residues make up the CDR3, ends included. Germline V gives CDR1 SQVTM, CDR2 ANQGSEA. This chain's CDR3 is CSVDSLGQGFYEQYL.

In regard to this clonotype: Given a much more abundant clone one base away, this may be a read error. The CDR3 carries no conserved terminal phenylalanine or tryptophan, so it likely arises from a read error. This sequence joins TRBV20-1 and TRBJ1-1; D call uncertain. The CDR3 runs 14 residues. Germline V CDR1 and CDR2: DFQATT, SNEGSKA (reference sequence). Trimming took off 1 base at V and 1 base at J, with 10 bases between the two ends. The CDR3 sequence is CSARGGGRNTEAFL. CDR3 DNA sequence: TGCAGTGCTAGAGGTGGAGGGAGGAACACTGAAGCTTTCCTT.

Remarks on this clonotype: The junction does not match germline at one end; this may be a read error. The chain is built from TRBV11-3 and TRBJ2-1; 11 nucleotides agree with TRBD2. CDR3 length: 16 residues. Germline V gene lookup returns CDR1 SGHNT and CDR2 YENEEA. In nucleotides, the CDR3 is TGTGCCAGGAGCGATCGGGGACTAGCGGCCAACAACGAGCAGTTCTTC. Residues: CARSDRGLAANNEQFF.

Concerning this clonotype itself: One end of the junction is discordant with germline, which a read error may explain. The chain uses TRBV29-1 and TRBJ2-1, with a possible D match to TRBD1 (5 bases). The CDR3 has 13 residues. CDR1 and CDR2 from the germline V gene are SQVTM and ANQGSEA. DNA of the CDR3: TGCTGCGTAAGGCGGACACTTCACAATGAGCAGCTCTTC. It translates to CCVRRTLHNEQLF.

Notes on this clonotype: A read error may produce the germline difference seen at one junction end. The chain recombines TRBV11-2 with TRBJ1-2, with 8 bases fitting TRBD1. The CDR3 totals 14 residues. Per the germline V gene, CDR1 is SGHAT and CDR2 is FQNNGV. CDR3 in amino acids: CAGSLTQGAYGYIF. The CDR3, as DNA: TGTGCCGGCAGCTTGACTCAGGGGGCCTATGGCTACATCTTC.

V gene TRBV12-3 or TRBV12-4 combines with J gene TRBJ1-4, with 7 nucleotides matching TRBD1. Germline trimming cut 8 bases from V and 7 bases from J; bases unmatched to any gene: 13. The CDR3 spans 15 residues. The CDR3 sequence is CASGSGTVFGEKLFF. In DNA form, the CDR3 reads TGTGCCAGCGGTAGCGGGACAGTTTTCGGTGAAAAACTGTTTTTT.

A word on this clonotype: Relative to the germline gene, one junction end is altered; a read error may explain this. V usage is TRBV28 and J usage is TRBJ1-5; D possibly corresponds to TRBD2 (7 bases). The J call may be incorrect, as the DNA end agrees better with TRBJ2-3. Germline assignment: CDR1 MDHEN and CDR2 SYDVKM. The CDR3 length is 15 residues. The CDR3 sequence is CTSREREGGGQPQYF. DNA for the CDR3: TGTACCAGCAGAGAGAGGGAGGGAGGGGGTCAGCCCCAGTATTTT.

As regards this clonotype: Sequence at one end of the junction differs from germline and may be a read error. This chain uses TRBV12-3 or TRBV12-4 with TRBJ1-4, with 7 bases identical to TRBD1. This CDR3 comprises 14 residues. Written as DNA, the CDR3 is TGTGCCATCAGTTCGCTGGACAGGAGGGAAAAACTGTTTTTC. Translated: CAISSLDRREKLFF.